Following are 18 T cell receptor beta chains from one sample sequenced in a study of Ad26.COV2.S vaccination and SARS-CoV-2 variants. Using immunoSEQ multiplex PCR, the repertoire was profiled, and TCRdb retains in-frame clones only, with some absent. The table shows more than 150,000 clones, with roughly 89% occurring only once. Material: peripheral blood, obtained after recovery from COVID-19. The receptors stem from a human donor who had recovered from COVID-19.

This clone turned up a few times. This chain joins TRBV10-3 and TRBJ2-2; 11 positions match TRBD1. This CDR3 is 14 amino acids long. CDR1 is ENHRY, CDR2 SYGVKD, per germline. With 6 bases clipped from V and 5 bases from J, the junction kept 2 bases outside the gene matches. CDR3 protein: CAISGTGGTGELFF. CDR3 coding DNA: TGTGCCATCAGCGGGACAGGGGGGACCGGGGAGCTGTTTTTT.

This chain joins TRBV5-1 and TRBJ2-5; D might be TRBD1 (6 bases). This CDR3 comprises 16 residues. Germline CDR1 is SGHRS and CDR2 is YFSETQ. The V gene lost 4 bases and the J gene lost 3 bases, with 19 bases spanning the gap. In DNA form, the CDR3 reads TGCGCCAGCAGCCTCACACCGGACAGACTGAAAGAGACCCAGTACTTC. Translating it yields CASSLTPDRLKETQYF.

In DNA form, the CDR3 reads TGTGCCAGCAGCCAGGCACCTAGCGGGTTCTACAATGAGCAGTTCTTC. Amino acids: CASSQAPSGFYNEQFF. This sequence joins TRBV14 and TRBJ2-1; 8 bases line up with TRBD2. The CDR3 sequence is 16 residues long. V dropped 3 bases and J dropped 3; count of bases not matched to a gene: 7. Germline V lookup: CDR1 SGHDN, CDR2 FVKESK.

This clone has only a few counts. The genes are TRBV5-5 and TRBJ2-1; no clear D. CDR1 and CDR2 (germline): SGHKS, YYEKEE (reference sequence). This CDR3 spans 15 amino acids. Trimming left V 5 bases short and J 0 bases short, with 12 bases between. CDR3 in DNA: TGTGCCAGCAGGCCCGAACGCCTCTCCTACAATGAGCAGTTCTTC. This translates into CASRPERLSYNEQFF. The whole variable domain, filled in from reference TRBV5-5 and TRBJ2-1, reads DAGVTQSPTHLIKTRGQQVTLRCSPISGHKSVSWYQQVLGQGPQFIFQYYEKEERGRGNFPDRFSARQFPNYSSELNVNALLLGDSALYLCASRPERLSYNEQFFGPGTRLTVL.

This CDR3 is CASSRPTGGGYGYTF. CDR3 nucleotide sequence: TGTGCCAGCAGCCGACCGACAGGGGGCGGCTATGGCTACACCTTC. The rearrangement joins TRBV7-9 to TRBJ1-2, with 10 bases lining up with TRBD1. The V and J ends lost 5 bases and 4 bases, in that order; junction bases with no gene match: 7. Germline V gene lookup returns CDR1 SEHNR and CDR2 FQNEAQ (reference sequence). The CDR3 contains 15 residues. The complete variable domain, with remaining parts taken from reference TRBV7-9 and TRBJ1-2, reads DTGVSQNPRHKITKRGQNVTFRCDPISEHNRLYWYRQTLGQGPEFLTYFQNEAQLEKSRLLSDRFSAERPKGSFSTLEIQRTEQGDSAMYLCASSRPTGGGYGYTFGSGTRLTVV.

V gene TRBV6-5 combines with J gene TRBJ2-1, with 8 positions matching TRBD1. The ends lost 6 bases at V and 7 bases at J; junction bases unmatched: 11. The CDR3 totals 15 residues. Germline lookup yields CDR1 MNHEY and CDR2 SVGAGI. The CDR3 bases are TGTGCCAGCAGCCTTCAGGGGGCAGGTGGAAATGAGCAGTTCTTC. Translated, it gives CASSLQGAGGNEQFF.

The gene calls are TRBV6-5 and TRBJ2-5; 8 bases match TRBD1. The J segment lost 5 bases and the V segment lost 6 bases, leaving 5 bases of the junction unmatched. Germline V gene sequence: CDR1 MNHEY, CDR2 SVGAGI. CDR3 length: 13 amino acids. Written as DNA, the CDR3 is TGTGCCAGCAGGCAGGGGGCGGGTGAGACCCAGTACTTC. Its translation is CASRQGAGETQYF.

The rearrangement links TRBV24-1 to TRBJ2-3; 7 bases are shared with TRBD2. The CDR3 length is 13 residues. Germline V gives CDR1 KGHDR, CDR2 SFDVKD. The V and J ends lost 3 bases and 7 bases, in that order; junction bases with no gene match: 3. CDR3 in DNA: TGTGCCACCAGTGATGGGGGGGGTTATACGCAGTATTTT. This gives the protein CATSDGGGYTQYF.

The chain uses TRBV3-1 (or the pseudogene TRBV3-2) and TRBJ2-1; D is possibly TRBD1 or TRBD2 (5 bases each). Trimming pared 4 bases from V and 6 bases from J, leaving 19 bases between. This CDR3 is built from 16 residues. The V gene's germline CDR1 is LGHDT and CDR2 YNNKEL (reference sequence). Here the CDR3 reads CASSLQGTDRSNEQFF. The CDR3 DNA follows: TGTGCCAGCAGCCTTCAAGGGACCGATAGGAGCAATGAGCAGTTCTTC.

The chain links TRBV7-3 to TRBJ2-5; 9 positions agree with TRBD1. Germline CDR1 reads SGHTA; CDR2 reads FQGTGA. This CDR3 comprises 15 residues. The trim removed 3 bases at V and 5 bases at J, leaving 7 bases unmatched. In nucleotides, the CDR3 is TGTGCCAGCAGCTTCGGGACAGGGTTGTTGGAGACCCAGTACTTC. Its translation: CASSFGTGLLETQYF. Full variable domain (missing parts from reference TRBV7-3 and TRBJ2-5): GAGVSQTPSNKVTEKGKYVELRCDPISGHTALYWYRQSLGQGPEFLIYFQGTGAADDSGLPNDRFFAVRPEGSVSTLKIQRTERGDSAVYLCASSFGTGLLETQYFGPGTRLLVL.

This chain joins TRBV6-5 and TRBJ2-3; unclear D gene. This CDR3 spans 15 amino acids. Germline V lookup: CDR1 MNHEY, CDR2 SVGAGI. The ends were cut back, 6 bases at V and 2 bases at J, with 15 bases in the middle. The CDR3 DNA reads TGTGCCAGCAGGGGAACTCGGCCGGTCACAGATACGCAGTATTTT. It specifies CASRGTRPVTDTQYF.

This clone was detected ten times or more. This chain uses TRBV5-6 with TRBJ2-7; no definite D call. V lost 2 bases to trimming and J lost 6 bases, with 6 bases between them. The CDR3 sequence is 11 residues long. Germline loops: CDR1 SGHDT, CDR2 YYEEEE. This chain's CDR3 is CASSFRREQYF. CDR3 sequence (DNA): TGTGCCAGCAGCTTCCGGCGCGAGCAGTACTTC.

This chain joins TRBV2 and TRBJ1-6; no definite D call. The V end was cut by 4 bases, the J end by 7 bases, with 11 bases between. The length of the CDR3 is 14 residues. The V gene's germline CDR1 is SNHLY and CDR2 FYNNEI. Written as DNA, the CDR3 is TGTGCCAGCAGTGGGCAGTATGAAAATTCACCCCTCCACTTT. It specifies CASSGQYENSPLHF.

The V call is TRBV14, the J call TRBJ2-7, with a tentative D call TRBD1 (5 bases). Germline CDR1 and CDR2: SGHDN and FVKESK. The germline V and J ends were trimmed by 5 bases and 2 bases, with 13 bases remaining between them. This CDR3 is 14 amino acids long. CDR3 in DNA: TGTGCCAGCAGCTCACAGGCCCCGACCTACGAGCAGTACTTC. This sequence encodes CASSSQAPTYEQYF.

The chain uses TRBV7-9 and TRBJ2-1; 10 bases match TRBD2. Looked up from germline, CDR1 is SEHNR and CDR2 is FQNEAQ (reference sequence). J gave up 3 bases and V 5 bases, and 7 bases lay outside the gene matches. CDR3 size: 16 residues. The CDR3 is CASSTRLAGNYNEQFF. Written as DNA, the CDR3 is TGTGCCAGCAGCACCCGACTAGCGGGTAACTACAATGAGCAGTTCTTC. The whole variable domain, filled in from reference TRBV7-9 and TRBJ2-1, reads DTGVSQNPRHKITKRGQNVTFRCDPISEHNRLYWYRQTLGQGPEFLTYFQNEAQLEKSRLLSDRFSAERPKGSFSTLEIQRTEQGDSAMYLCASSTRLAGNYNEQFFGPGTRLTVL.

This clone was recorded once. The gene calls are TRBV7-9 and TRBJ2-2; D is uncertain. V was shortened by 1 base and J by 0 bases, with 6 bases between the two germline ends. The germline V gene has CDR1 SEHNR and CDR2 FQNEAQ (reference sequence). The CDR3 runs to 15 residues. CDR3 sequence reads: CASSLGRSNTGELFF. In DNA, the CDR3 is TGTGCCAGCAGCTTAGGCAGATCGAACACCGGGGAGCTGTTTTTT.

The chain couples TRBV27 to TRBJ1-2; perhaps TRBD1 as D (6 bases). Trimming stripped 6 bases from V and 8 bases from J, with 13 bases between. The CDR3 runs 12 residues. The germline CDR1 and CDR2 sequences are MNHEY and SMNVEV (reference sequence). The chain's CDR3 is CASSERGSGYTF. As DNA, the CDR3 is TGTGCCAGCAGCGAAAGGGGGTCGGGCTACACCTTC.

The gene calls are TRBV15 and TRBJ2-1; the match to TRBD2 covers 10 bases. The CDR3 length is 16 residues. CDR1 is LNHNV, CDR2 YYDKDF, per germline (reference sequence). The J segment lost 8 bases and the V segment lost 2 bases, leaving 9 bases of the junction unmatched. The CDR3 sequence is CATSRPGAGGLHEQFF. CDR3 nucleotide sequence: TGTGCCACCAGCAGACCAGGAGCGGGGGGGCTGCATGAGCAGTTCTTC.